This TCR beta chain was identified during a study of shared clonotypes between healthy human individuals. Study-wide results and limits: Clonotypes that were shared across a few donors made up roughly 5% of naive CD4 clonotypes. What limited the represented genetic and exposure-history diversity was the small number of donors.

The table came from immunoSEQ multiplex PCR; TCRdb's copy has only in-frame clones and leaves some out. Of around 2.5 million clones in the sample, 90% to 95% were seen once. V shed 6 bases, J shed 15 bases, and the junction held 13 bases outside the gene matches. This CDR3 has 13 amino acids. The germline gives CDR1 KGHSH, CDR2 LQKENI. Turning to this clone: Its antigen is still unknown.

Into CD45RA+ naive and CD45RA-negative memory subsets, the CD4+ cells were split. The sequenced material came from naive CD4+ T cells from PBMCs. The sample's subset: CD45RA+ positively selected. This sequence was found in a man aged 18-30 years in good health. Some clones in this sample may be carry-over from other donors' samples. J is TRBJ1-5 and V is TRBV18; TRBD1 matches 8 bases. The CDR3 region is CASSLGDRGPRHF. DNA of the CDR3: TGTGCCAGCTCCCTAGGAGACAGGGGCCCAAGGCATTTT.